One and the same sample provided the 22 T cell receptor beta chains below, sequenced in a study of CD8 T cells in Susac syndrome. Random hexamers were used to reverse transcribe the RNA input (0.5 to 1 ug). TCRdb recomputed calls from the immunoSEQ multiplex PCR reads with MiXCR, one row per CDR3 protein. The data hold 150,000 to 190,000 distinct CDR3 sequences, with 85% to 95% observed a single time. The specimen sequenced was CD4+ T cells from PBMCs. The receptors shown here come from a human donor with Susac syndrome.

Here the CDR3 reads CASSPGDRRTDTQYF. The CDR3 DNA follows: TGTGCCAGCAGCCCCGGGGACAGGCGGACAGATACGCAGTATTTT. The chain has TRBV11-3 and TRBJ2-3; 8 nucleotides align to TRBD1. The junction had 7 bases not matched to a gene; V was cut back by 5 bases and J by 3 bases. Germline-derived CDR1 and CDR2 are SGHNT and YENEEA. The CDR3 consists of 15 residues.

The V and J genes are TRBV20-1 and TRBJ2-5, with 7 bases fitting TRBD1. The V gene's germline CDR1 is DFQATT and CDR2 SNEGSKA (reference sequence). The CDR3 is 11 amino acids. With 0 bases clipped from V and 11 bases from J, the junction kept 3 bases outside the gene matches. CDR3 sequence: CSARDRDRQYF. CDR3 DNA: TGCAGTGCTAGAGACCGGGACAGACAGTACTTC.

V is TRBV20-1 and J is TRBJ2-5; TRBD1 agrees at 8 bases. The CDR3 spans 14 residues. The germline CDR1 and CDR2 sequences are DFQATT and SNEGSKA (reference sequence). V was pared by 4 bases and J by 2 bases, with 6 bases of the junction left unmatched. The CDR3 DNA is TGCAGTGCTACCCCAGGGGGCGGGCAAGAGACCCAGTACTTC. This gives the protein CSATPGGGQETQYF.

The chain recombines TRBV20-1 with TRBJ2-6, with D possibly TRBD1 on 5 matching bases. Germline V gene sequence: CDR1 DFQATT, CDR2 SNEGSKA (reference sequence). V lost 6 bases and J 2 bases, leaving 11 bases between the germline ends. The CDR3 runs to 14 residues. The chain's CDR3 is CSAYLGAGANVLTF. The DNA of the CDR3 is TGCAGTGCATATCTAGGGGCTGGGGCCAACGTCCTGACTTTC.

In this sample, this clonotype turned up once. The CDR3 DNA sequence: TGTGCCAGCACCTCCGTTCAGGGAGGGTCCAAAAACATTCAGTACTTC. It specifies CASTSVQGGSKNIQYF. The chain has TRBV7-9 and TRBJ2-4, with 7 bases matching TRBD2. J gave up 2 bases and V 7 bases, and 11 bases lay outside the gene matches. Germline V gene sequence: CDR1 SEHNR, CDR2 FQNEAQ (reference sequence). The CDR3 totals 16 residues.

The J gene is TRBJ2-3, the V gene TRBV3-1; D uncertain. This CDR3 is 14 amino acids long. The ends were cut back, 0 bases at V and 3 bases at J, with 7 bases in the middle. CDR1 is LGHDT and CDR2 is YNNKEL in the germline V gene (reference sequence). The CDR3 here is CASSQDTRTDTQYF. The CDR3 DNA reads TGTGCCAGCAGCCAAGATACAAGGACAGATACGCAGTATTTT.

The gene calls are TRBV6-2 or TRBV6-3 and TRBJ2-4; 7 bases map to TRBD1. This CDR3 spans 13 amino acids. Germline V lookup: CDR1 MNHEY, CDR2 SVGEGT. Losses at the gene ends were 4 bases for V and 8 bases for J; bases not matched to a gene: 5. CDR3 sequence (DNA): TGTGCCAGCAGTTCCCGACAGGGCGACATTCAGTACTTC. It specifies CASSSRQGDIQYF.

The chain employs TRBV2 and TRBJ2-5, with TRBD1 matching over 11 bases. CDR3 size: 16 residues. Germline assignment: CDR1 SNHLY and CDR2 FYNNEI. With V trimmed by 7 bases and J by 7 bases, 14 bases remained unmatched. The CDR3 DNA is TGTGCCAGCAAGACGGACAGGGGGCGCTACGGTATGACCCAGTACTTC. Translated: CASKTDRGRYGMTQYF.

This chain connects TRBV20-1 to TRBJ1-2; D remains ambiguous. CDR1 is DFQATT and CDR2 is SNEGSKA in the germline V gene (reference sequence). This CDR3 is 12 amino acids long. The ends were cut back, 4 bases at V and 3 bases at J, with 9 bases in the middle. The CDR3 loop is CSAKNSDYGYTF. CDR3 DNA sequence: TGCAGTGCTAAGAACTCCGACTATGGCTACACCTTC.

This rearrangement joins TRBV2 to TRBJ2-7, with 7 bases lining up with TRBD1. The germline gives CDR1 SNHLY, CDR2 FYNNEI. The CDR3 covers 12 residues. The trim removed 5 bases at V and 5 bases at J, leaving 3 bases unmatched. In nucleotides, the CDR3 is TGTGCCAGCAGTACAGGGGACCACGAGCAGTACTTC. Translation: CASSTGDHEQYF.

This chain links TRBV20-1 with TRBJ1-5; no definite D call. CDR1 DFQATT and CDR2 SNEGSKA come from the germline V gene (reference sequence). The length of the CDR3 is 8 residues. The CDR3 nucleotides read TGCAGAGATCAGCCCCAGCATTTT. Amino acids: CRDQPQHF.

The genes are TRBV29-1 and TRBJ1-4, with D tentatively TRBD1 (5 bases). CDR1 and CDR2 (germline): SQVTM, ANQGSEA. V was cut by 8 bases and J by 6 bases, with 16 bases left in between. This CDR3 has 13 amino acids. Here the CDR3 reads CSTWVSRDEKLFF. DNA for the CDR3: TGCAGCACGTGGGTGAGCAGGGATGAAAAACTGTTTTTT.

The V and J genes are TRBV30 and TRBJ1-2, with D unresolved. V was clipped by 4 bases and J by 6 bases, with 0 bases between them. The germline V gene has CDR1 GTSNPN and CDR2 SVGIG (reference sequence). This CDR3 is 8 amino acids long. This chain's CDR3 is CAWNGYTF. The DNA of the CDR3 is TGTGCCTGGAATGGCTACACCTTC.

This chain links TRBV18 with TRBJ1-2; D may be TRBD1 (5 bases). The V gene lost 8 bases and the J gene lost 3 bases, with 16 bases spanning the gap. Germline CDR1 and CDR2: KGHSH and LQKENI. The CDR3 has 14 residues. CDR3 sequence (DNA): TGTGCCAGCGGACGGGACCAGGACTACTATGGCTACACCTTC. As protein: CASGRDQDYYGYTF.

The rearrangement links TRBV19 to TRBJ2-1, with 9 bases identical to TRBD1. The CDR3 consists of 16 residues. V was clipped by 3 bases and J by 1 base; unmatched bases: 4. The V gene's germline CDR1 is LNHDA and CDR2 SQIVND (reference sequence). CDR3: CASSMDRGRSYNEQFF. The CDR3 coding sequence is TGTGCCAGTAGTATGGACAGGGGCAGGTCCTACAATGAGCAGTTCTTC.

The chain uses TRBV29-1 and TRBJ2-7, with 10 bases aligning to TRBD1. This CDR3 comprises 15 residues. Losses at the gene ends were 1 base for V and 2 bases for J; bases not matched to a gene: 5. CDR1 is SQVTM and CDR2 is ANQGSEA in the germline V gene. In DNA form, the CDR3 reads TGCAGCGTTGAAGGGCGAGGGACAGGGGCCTACGAGCAGTACTTC. This translates into CSVEGRGTGAYEQYF.

This chain uses TRBV6-5 with TRBJ1-2; D perhaps matches TRBD1 (6 bases). The CDR3 covers 14 residues. Germline V gene data show CDR1 as MNHEY and CDR2 as SVGAGI. With 2 bases removed from V and 4 bases from J, the gap between germline ends came to 11 bases. The CDR3 nucleotides are TGTGCCAGCAGTTACAGGGGGGGCAGCTATGGCTACACCTTC. It yields the protein CASSYRGGSYGYTF.

This chain joins TRBV9 and TRBJ2-1, with D maybe TRBD2 (6 bases). Germline V gives CDR1 SGDLS, CDR2 YYNGEE. The CDR3 length is 15 residues. The ends were cut back, 0 bases at V and 7 bases at J, with 14 bases in the middle. DNA for the CDR3: TGTGCCAGCAGCGTAGCAAGCGGGTCTGGGAATGAGCAGTTCTTC. Translation: CASSVASGSGNEQFF.

This chain connects TRBV12-5 to TRBJ1-5, with D tentatively TRBD1 (6 bases). This CDR3 comprises 13 residues. V shed 5 bases and J shed 9 bases, with 14 bases lying between them. Looked up from germline, CDR1 is LGHNT and CDR2 is FRNRAP. The CDR3 DNA is TGTGCTAGTGGTACATCTACAGGGCGGCCCCAGCATTTT. It encodes CASGTSTGRPQHF.

The chain uses TRBV9 and TRBJ2-7; D is unclear. Germline lookup yields CDR1 SGDLS and CDR2 YYNGEE. The CDR3 is 14 amino acids. Trimming took 0 bases from V and 2 from J, leaving 9 bases between them. The CDR3 protein is CASSVGSQPYEQYF. The CDR3 bases are TGTGCCAGCAGCGTAGGATCGCAGCCCTACGAGCAGTACTTC.

The rearrangement joins TRBV11-2 to TRBJ2-5; D gene unclear. Germline V gene lookup returns CDR1 SGHAT and CDR2 FQNNGV. This CDR3 spans 13 amino acids. With 1 base removed from V and 7 bases from J, the gap between germline ends came to 10 bases. Written as DNA, the CDR3 is TGTGCCAGCAGCTTAGCGGTGGACGGGACCCAGTACTTC. It translates to CASSLAVDGTQYF.

This clonotype came up a few times. This chain links TRBV27 with TRBJ2-5; D is unresolved. V lost 2 bases and J 5 bases, leaving 9 bases between the germline ends. The CDR3 totals 13 residues. Looked up from germline, CDR1 is MNHEY and CDR2 is SMNVEV (reference sequence). CDR3 amino acids: CASSLPGLETQYF. CDR3 nucleotide sequence: TGTGCCAGCAGTTTACCGGGTTTGGAGACCCAGTACTTC.